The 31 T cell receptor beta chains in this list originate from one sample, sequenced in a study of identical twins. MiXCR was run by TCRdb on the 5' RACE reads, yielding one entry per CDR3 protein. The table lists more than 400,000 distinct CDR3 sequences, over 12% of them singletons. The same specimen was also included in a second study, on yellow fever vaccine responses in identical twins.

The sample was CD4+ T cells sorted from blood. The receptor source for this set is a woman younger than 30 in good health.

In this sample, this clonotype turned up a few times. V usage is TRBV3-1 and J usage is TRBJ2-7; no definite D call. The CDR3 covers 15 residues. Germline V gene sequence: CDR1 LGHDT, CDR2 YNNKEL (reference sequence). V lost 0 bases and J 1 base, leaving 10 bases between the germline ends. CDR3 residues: CASSQDLTTSYEQYV. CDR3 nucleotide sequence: TGTGCCAGCAGCCAAGATCTGACAACTTCCTACGAGCAGTACGTC.

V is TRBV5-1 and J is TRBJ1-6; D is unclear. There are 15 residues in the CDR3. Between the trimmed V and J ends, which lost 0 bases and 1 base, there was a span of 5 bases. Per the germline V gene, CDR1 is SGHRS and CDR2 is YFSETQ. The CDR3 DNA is TGCGCCAGCAGCTTGGACAGATCCTATAATTCACCCCTCCACTTT. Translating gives CASSLDRSYNSPLHF.

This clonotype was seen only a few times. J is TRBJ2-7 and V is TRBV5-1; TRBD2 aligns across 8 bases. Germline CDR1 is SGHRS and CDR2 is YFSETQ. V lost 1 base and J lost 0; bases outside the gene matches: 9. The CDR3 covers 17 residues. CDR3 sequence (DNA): TGCGCCAGCAGCTTGAAAACCCAAACTAGCGGCTCCTACGAGCAGTACGTC. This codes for CASSLKTQTSGSYEQYV.

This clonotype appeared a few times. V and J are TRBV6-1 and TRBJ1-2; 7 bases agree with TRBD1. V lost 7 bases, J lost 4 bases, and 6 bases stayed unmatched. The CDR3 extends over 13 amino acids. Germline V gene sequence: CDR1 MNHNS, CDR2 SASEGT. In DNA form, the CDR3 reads TGTGCCAGCAAGGGGACAGCAGGCTATGGCTACACCTTC. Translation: CASKGTAGYGYTF.

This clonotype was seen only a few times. The CDR3 DNA follows: TGTGCCAGCAGCTGGGACAGGGCGGCGGATACGCAGTATTTT. Translating it yields CASSWDRAADTQYF. The chain couples TRBV2 to TRBJ2-3; 9 bases align to TRBD1. V gave up 6 bases and J gave up 6 bases; unmatched junction bases: 7. Per germline, CDR1 SNHLY and CDR2 FYNNEI. The CDR3 length is 14 residues.

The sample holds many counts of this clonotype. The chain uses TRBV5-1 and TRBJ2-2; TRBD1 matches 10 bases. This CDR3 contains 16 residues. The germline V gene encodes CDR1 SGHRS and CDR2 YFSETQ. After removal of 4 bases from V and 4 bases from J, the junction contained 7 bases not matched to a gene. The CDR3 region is CASSGDRGRGTGELFF. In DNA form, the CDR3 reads TGCGCCAGCAGCGGAGACAGGGGGCGCGGCACCGGGGAGCTGTTTTTT.

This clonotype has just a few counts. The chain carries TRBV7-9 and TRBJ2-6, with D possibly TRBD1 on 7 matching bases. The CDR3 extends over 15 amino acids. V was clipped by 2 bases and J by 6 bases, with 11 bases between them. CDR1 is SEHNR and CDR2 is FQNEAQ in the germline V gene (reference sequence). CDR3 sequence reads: CASSLQGGEANVLTF. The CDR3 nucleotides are TGTGCCAGCAGCTTACAGGGGGGTGAGGCCAACGTCCTGACTTTC.

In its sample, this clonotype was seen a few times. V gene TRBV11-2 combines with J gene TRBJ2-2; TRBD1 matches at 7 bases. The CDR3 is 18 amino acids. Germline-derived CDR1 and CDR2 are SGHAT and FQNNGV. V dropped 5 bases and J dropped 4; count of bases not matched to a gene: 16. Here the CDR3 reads CASSPDPPGTASTGELFF. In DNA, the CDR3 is TGTGCCAGCAGCCCTGACCCCCCCGGGACAGCGAGCACCGGGGAGCTGTTTTTT.

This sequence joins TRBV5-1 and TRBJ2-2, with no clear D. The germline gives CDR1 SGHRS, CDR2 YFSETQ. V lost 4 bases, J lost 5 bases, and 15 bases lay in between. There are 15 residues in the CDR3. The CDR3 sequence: CASSVMTSPTGELFF. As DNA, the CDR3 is TGCGCCAGCAGCGTTATGACCTCCCCGACCGGGGAGCTGTTTTTT.

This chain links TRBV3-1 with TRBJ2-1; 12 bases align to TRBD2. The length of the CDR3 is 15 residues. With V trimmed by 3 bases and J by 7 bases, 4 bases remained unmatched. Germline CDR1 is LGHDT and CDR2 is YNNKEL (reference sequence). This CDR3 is CASSHTSGGPNEQFF. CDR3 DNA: TGTGCCAGCAGCCATACTAGCGGGGGGCCTAATGAGCAGTTCTTC.

The CDR3 here is CASIGLPLYNEQFF. CDR3 bases: TGTGCCAGCATCGGGCTTCCACTCTACAATGAGCAGTTCTTC. The chain uses TRBV2 and TRBJ2-1; no clear D. Germline CDR1 is SNHLY and CDR2 is FYNNEI. The CDR3 length is 14 residues. V was shortened by 7 bases and J by 3 bases, with 13 bases between the two germline ends.

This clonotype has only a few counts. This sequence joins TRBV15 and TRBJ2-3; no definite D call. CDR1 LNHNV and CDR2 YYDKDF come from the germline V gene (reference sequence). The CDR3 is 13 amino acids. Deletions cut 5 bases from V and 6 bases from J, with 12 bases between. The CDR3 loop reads CATSGMVRDTQYF. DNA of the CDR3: TGTGCCACCAGCGGTATGGTTCGGGATACGCAGTATTTT.

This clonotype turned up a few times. The CDR3 is CSAHDRGGNTIYF. The CDR3 DNA sequence: TGCAGTGCTCACGACAGGGGTGGAAACACCATATATTTT. The gene calls are TRBV20-1 and TRBJ1-3; the match to TRBD1 covers 8 bases. This CDR3 region has 13 residues. The germline V gene has CDR1 DFQATT and CDR2 SNEGSKA (reference sequence). J gave up 3 bases and V 5 bases, and 3 bases lay outside the gene matches.

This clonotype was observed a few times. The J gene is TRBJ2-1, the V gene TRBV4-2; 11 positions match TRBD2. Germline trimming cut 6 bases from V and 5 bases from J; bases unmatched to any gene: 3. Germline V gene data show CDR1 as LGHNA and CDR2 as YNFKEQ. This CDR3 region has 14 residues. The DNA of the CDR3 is TGTGCCAGCAGAATAGCGGGAGGGAACAATGAGCAGTTCTTC. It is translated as CASRIAGGNNEQFF.

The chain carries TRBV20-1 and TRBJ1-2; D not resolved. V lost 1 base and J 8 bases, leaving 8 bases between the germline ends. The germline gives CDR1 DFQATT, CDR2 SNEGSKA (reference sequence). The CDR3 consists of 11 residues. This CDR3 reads CSARGRVGYTF. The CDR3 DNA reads TGCAGTGCTAGAGGAAGGGTCGGCTACACCTTC.

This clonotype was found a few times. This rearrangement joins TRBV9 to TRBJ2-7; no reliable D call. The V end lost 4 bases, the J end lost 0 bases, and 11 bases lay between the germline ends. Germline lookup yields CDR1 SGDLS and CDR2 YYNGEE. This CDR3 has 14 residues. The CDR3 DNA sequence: TGTGCCAGCAGCTCGACGATGGGCTCCTACGAGCAGTACTTC. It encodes CASSSTMGSYEQYF.

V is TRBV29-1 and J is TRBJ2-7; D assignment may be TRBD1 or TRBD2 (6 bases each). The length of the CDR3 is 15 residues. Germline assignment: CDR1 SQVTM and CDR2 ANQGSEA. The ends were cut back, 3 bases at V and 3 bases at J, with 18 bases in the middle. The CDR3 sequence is CSVDSLRGGSYEQYF. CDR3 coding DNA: TGCAGCGTTGATTCCCTCAGGGGAGGCAGCTACGAGCAGTACTTC.

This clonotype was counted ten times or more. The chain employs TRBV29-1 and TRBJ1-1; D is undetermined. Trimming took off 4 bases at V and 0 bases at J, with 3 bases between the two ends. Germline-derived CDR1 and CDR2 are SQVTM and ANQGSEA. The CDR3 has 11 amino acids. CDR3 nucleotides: TGCAGCGTTGTTATGAACACTGAAGCTTTCTTT. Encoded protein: CSVVMNTEAFF.

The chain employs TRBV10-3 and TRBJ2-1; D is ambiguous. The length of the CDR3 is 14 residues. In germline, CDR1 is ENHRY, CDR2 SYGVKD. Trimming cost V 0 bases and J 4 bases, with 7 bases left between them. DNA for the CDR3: TGTGCCATCAGTGAGTCCTTGCGTTACAATGAGCAGTTCTTC. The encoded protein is CAISESLRYNEQFF.

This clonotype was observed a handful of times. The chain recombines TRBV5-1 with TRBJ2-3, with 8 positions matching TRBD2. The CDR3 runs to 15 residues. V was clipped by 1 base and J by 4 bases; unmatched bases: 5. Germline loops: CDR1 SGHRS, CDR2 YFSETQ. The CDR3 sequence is CASSLSRLASDTQYF. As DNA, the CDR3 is TGCGCCAGCAGCTTGTCGCGACTAGCGTCAGATACGCAGTATTTT.

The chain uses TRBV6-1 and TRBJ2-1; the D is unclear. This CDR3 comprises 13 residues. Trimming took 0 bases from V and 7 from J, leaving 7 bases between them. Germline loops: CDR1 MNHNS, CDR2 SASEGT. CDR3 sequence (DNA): TGTGCCAGCAGTGAAGCTGGGGTGAATGAGCAGTTCTTC. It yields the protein CASSEAGVNEQFF.

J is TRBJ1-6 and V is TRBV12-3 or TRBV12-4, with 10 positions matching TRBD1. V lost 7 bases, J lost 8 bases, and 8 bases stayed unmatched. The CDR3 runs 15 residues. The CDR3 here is CASKASGTGDSPLHF. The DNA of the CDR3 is TGTGCCAGCAAGGCCTCTGGGACAGGGGATTCACCCCTCCACTTT.

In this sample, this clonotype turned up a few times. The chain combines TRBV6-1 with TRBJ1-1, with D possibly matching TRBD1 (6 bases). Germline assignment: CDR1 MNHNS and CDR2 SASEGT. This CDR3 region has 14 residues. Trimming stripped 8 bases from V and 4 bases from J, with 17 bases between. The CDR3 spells CASSTSGGGTEAFF. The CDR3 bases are TGTGCCAGCTCAACTAGCGGGGGCGGCACTGAAGCTTTCTTT.

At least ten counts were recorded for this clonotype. The CDR3 DNA is TGCGCCAGCAGCTTTATTACCGGCGGGGACTACGAGCAGTACTTC. Translated: CASSFITGGDYEQYF. This sequence joins TRBV5-1 and TRBJ2-7, with D possibly being TRBD2 (6 bases). The CDR3 runs 15 residues. CDR1 is SGHRS, CDR2 YFSETQ, per germline. V was shortened by 2 bases and J by 3 bases, with 15 bases between the two germline ends. Using reference TRBV5-1 and TRBJ2-7 for the parts outside the CDR3, the full variable domain is KAGVTQTPRYLIKTRGQQVTLSCSPISGHRSVSWYQQTPGQGLQFLFEYFSETQRNKGNFPGRFSGRQFSNSRSEMNVSTLELGDSALYLCASSFITGGDYEQYFGPGTRLTVT.

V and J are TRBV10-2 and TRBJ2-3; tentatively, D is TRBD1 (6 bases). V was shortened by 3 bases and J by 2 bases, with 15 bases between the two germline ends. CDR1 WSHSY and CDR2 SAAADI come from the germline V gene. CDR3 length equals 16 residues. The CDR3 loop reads CASSDRDIGYTDTQYF. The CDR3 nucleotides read TGCGCCAGCAGTGACCGGGACATAGGGTACACAGATACGCAGTATTTT.

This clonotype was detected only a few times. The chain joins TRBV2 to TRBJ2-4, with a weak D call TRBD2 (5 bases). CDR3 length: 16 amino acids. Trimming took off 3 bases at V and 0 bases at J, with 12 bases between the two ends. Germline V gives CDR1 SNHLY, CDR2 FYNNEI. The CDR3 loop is CASSDGLSLAKNIQYF. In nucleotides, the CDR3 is TGTGCCAGCAGTGACGGACTGAGTCTAGCCAAAAACATTCAGTACTTC. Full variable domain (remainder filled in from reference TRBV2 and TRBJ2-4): EPEVTQTPSHQVTQMGQEVILRCVPISNHLYFYWYRQILGQKVEFLVSFYNNEISEKSEIFDDQFSVERPDGSNFTLKIRSTKLEDSAMYFCASSDGLSLAKNIQYFGAGTRLSVL.

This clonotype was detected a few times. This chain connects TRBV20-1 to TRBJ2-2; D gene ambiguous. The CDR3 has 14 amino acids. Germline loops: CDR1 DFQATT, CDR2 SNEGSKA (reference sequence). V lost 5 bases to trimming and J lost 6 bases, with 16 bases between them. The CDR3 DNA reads TGCAGTGCTCCGGGTTTTTCGGGCCCCGGGGAGCTGTTTTTT. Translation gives CSAPGFSGPGELFF.

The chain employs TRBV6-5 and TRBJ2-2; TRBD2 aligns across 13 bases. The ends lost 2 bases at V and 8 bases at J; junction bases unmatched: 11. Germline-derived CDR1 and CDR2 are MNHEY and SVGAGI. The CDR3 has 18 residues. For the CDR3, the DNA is TGTGCCAGCAGTTACAGATACACTAGCGGGAGGGCCAGGGGGGAGCTGTTTTTT. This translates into CASSYRYTSGRARGELFF.

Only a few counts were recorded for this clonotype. CDR3 amino acids: CASTLRETGNSPLHF. DNA for the CDR3: TGTGCCAGCACCCTCAGGGAAACAGGCAATTCACCCCTCCACTTT. V usage is TRBV12-3 or TRBV12-4 and J usage is TRBJ1-6; weak D call: TRBD1 (5 bases). Between the trimmed V and J ends, which lost 7 bases and 7 bases, there was a span of 17 bases. This CDR3 has 15 residues.

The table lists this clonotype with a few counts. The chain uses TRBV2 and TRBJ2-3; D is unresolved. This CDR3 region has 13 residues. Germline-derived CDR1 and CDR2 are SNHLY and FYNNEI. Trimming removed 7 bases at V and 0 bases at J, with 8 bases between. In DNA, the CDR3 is TGTGCCAGCACGACAACTAGCACAGATACGCAGTATTTT. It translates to CASTTTSTDTQYF.

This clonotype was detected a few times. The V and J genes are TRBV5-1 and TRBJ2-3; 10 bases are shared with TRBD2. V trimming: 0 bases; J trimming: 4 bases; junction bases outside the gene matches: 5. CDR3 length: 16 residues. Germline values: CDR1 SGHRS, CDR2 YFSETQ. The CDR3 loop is CASSLVLAGGADTQYF. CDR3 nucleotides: TGCGCCAGCAGCTTGGTGTTAGCGGGAGGTGCAGATACGCAGTATTTT.